These 31 T cell receptor beta chains were all obtained from the same sample, sequenced in a study of OX40 agonist ivuxolimab in advanced cancers. Using immunoSEQ multiplex PCR, the repertoire was profiled, and TCRdb retains in-frame clones only, with some absent. The profile shows 85,000 to 100,000 clones, 70% to 85% of them singletons. Sequences were derived from CD4+ or CD8+ T cells sorted from blood, sampled in a trial of the OX40 agonist ivuxolimab. Receptors originate from an adult with an advanced solid tumor such as melanoma, head and neck, liver or kidney cancer.

V and J are TRBV4-2 and TRBJ2-3; 12 bases agree with TRBD2. CDR1 is LGHNA, CDR2 YNFKEQ, per germline. Unmatched junction bases numbered 7, after V lost 4 bases and J lost 2 bases. The CDR3 runs to 17 residues. In DNA, the CDR3 is TGTGCCAGCAGCCGCCTTGGGACTAGCGGGTACACAGATACGCAGTATTTT. Amino acid sequence: CASSRLGTSGYTDTQYF.

This clone appeared a few times. The V gene is TRBV30, the J gene TRBJ1-5, with no clear D. V was cut by 1 base and J by 7 bases, with 8 bases left in between. CDR3 size: 12 residues. Germline CDR1 and CDR2: GTSNPN and SVGIG (reference sequence). The chain's CDR3 is CAWSGGGQPQHF. The CDR3 coding sequence is TGTGCCTGGAGTGGGGGTGGACAGCCCCAGCATTTT.

The chain employs TRBV2 and TRBJ2-7; TRBD1 matches 7 bases. V lost 8 bases, J lost 2 bases, and 3 bases stayed unmatched. CDR1 is SNHLY, CDR2 FYNNEI, per germline. There are 12 residues in the CDR3. CDR3 DNA: TGTGCCAGCGGGGACAGACCCTACGAGCAGTACTTC. It codes for CASGDRPYEQYF. Supplemented by reference TRBV2 and TRBJ2-7, the full variable domain reads EPEVTQTPSHQVTQMGQEVILRCVPISNHLYFYWYRQILGQKVEFLVSFYNNEISEKSEIFDDQFSVERPDGSNFTLKIRSTKLEDSAMYFCASGDRPYEQYFGPGTRLTVT.

V gene TRBV5-6 combines with J gene TRBJ1-5; D is unclear. The length of the CDR3 is 14 residues. Looked up from germline, CDR1 is SGHDT and CDR2 is YYEEEE. Trimming cost V 1 base and J 0 bases, with 5 bases left between them. The CDR3 protein is CASSLWVSNQPQHF. The CDR3 DNA reads as TGTGCCAGCAGCTTGTGGGTTAGCAATCAGCCCCAGCATTTT.

The CDR3 reads CASSLPFAGGNEQFF. The DNA of the CDR3 is TGTGCCAGCAGTTTACCTTTTGCGGGAGGAAATGAGCAGTTCTTC. The V and J genes are TRBV28 and TRBJ2-1, with 8 bases identical to TRBD2. The CDR3 runs to 15 residues. The junction had 7 bases not matched to a gene; V was cut back by 2 bases and J by 7 bases. Germline CDR1 and CDR2: MDHEN and SYDVKM.

The gene calls are TRBV5-1 and TRBJ2-7, with TRBD2 matching 8 bases. The CDR3 runs 15 residues. V shed 4 bases and J 6 bases; nucleotides not matched to a gene: 12. Germline loops: CDR1 SGHRS, CDR2 YFSETQ. CDR3 region: CASSRGLAELGEQYF. The DNA of the CDR3 is TGCGCCAGCAGCCGAGGACTAGCTGAGTTGGGCGAGCAGTACTTC.

The chain carries TRBV7-2 and TRBJ2-2, with TRBD2 matching 12 bases. This CDR3 spans 16 amino acids. Trimming cost V 6 bases and J 5 bases; bases outside gene matches: 7. From germline, CDR1 is SGHTA and CDR2 FQGNSA. The CDR3: CASSRTSGIGTGELFF. CDR3 sequence (DNA): TGTGCCAGCAGTCGGACTAGCGGGATCGGAACCGGGGAGCTGTTTTTT.

This chain links TRBV9 with TRBJ2-5; 7 bases line up with TRBD1. Looked up from germline, CDR1 is SGDLS and CDR2 is YYNGEE. The CDR3 has 16 amino acids. V was pared by 4 bases and J by 2 bases, with 11 bases of the junction left unmatched. The CDR3 coding sequence is TGTGCCAGCAGCCTAACAGGGGAGTCGTGGCAAGAGACCCAGTACTTC. This translates into CASSLTGESWQETQYF.

The J gene is TRBJ1-1, the V gene TRBV6-6; D ambiguous. The germline gives CDR1 MNHNY, CDR2 SVGAGI (reference sequence). The CDR3 loop spans 12 amino acids. Trimming took off 8 bases at V and 4 bases at J, with 11 bases between the two ends. The CDR3, as DNA: TGTGCCAGCGAAGGGCTTGCCACTGAAGCTTTCTTT. Translation: CASEGLATEAFF.

This clone has just a few counts. The rearrangement joins TRBV11-2 to TRBJ2-1, with D unresolved. The CDR3 loop spans 12 amino acids. Germline CDR1 and CDR2: SGHAT and FQNNGV. Trimming removed 0 bases at V and 9 bases at J, with 6 bases between. The CDR3 DNA follows: TGTGCCAGCAGCTTAGAGCGTAGTGAGCAGTTCTTC. Its protein is CASSLERSEQFF. The full variable domain, in which reference TRBV11-2 and TRBJ2-1 provide the parts outside the CDR3, is EAGVAQSPRYKIIEKRQSVAFWCNPISGHATLYWYQQILGQGPKLLIQFQNNGVVDDSQLPKDRFSAERLKGVDSTLKIQPAKLEDSAVYLCASSLERSEQFFGPGTRLTVL.

V usage is TRBV19 and J usage is TRBJ2-7, with 9 positions matching TRBD1. The CDR3 covers 13 residues. V was clipped by 3 bases and J by 7 bases; unmatched bases: 4. Germline V lookup: CDR1 LNHDA, CDR2 SQIVND (reference sequence). CDR3 residues: CASSIMDRGEQYF. The CDR3 coding sequence is TGTGCCAGTAGTATTATGGACAGGGGAGAGCAGTACTTC.

The genes are TRBV29-1 and TRBJ2-2, with 7 positions matching TRBD1. The length of the CDR3 is 15 residues. The ends lost 7 bases at V and 5 bases at J; junction bases unmatched: 13. From germline, CDR1 is SQVTM and CDR2 ANQGSEA. The CDR3 nucleotides are TGCAGCGCCGAAACAGGGGATAGTTCGACCGGGGAGCTGTTTTTT. The encoded protein is CSAETGDSSTGELFF.

This chain uses TRBV7-8 with TRBJ2-7; D is uncertain. Trimming took 2 bases from V and 9 from J, leaving 8 bases between them. CDR1 and CDR2 from the germline V gene are SGHVS and FQNEAQ. The CDR3 runs 11 residues. The DNA for the CDR3 is TGTGCCAGCAGCTTATTCCAGCGGCAGTACTTC. As protein: CASSLFQRQYF.

V usage is TRBV28 and J usage is TRBJ2-7; a possible D gene is TRBD2 (5 bases). Germline V gene data show CDR1 as MDHEN and CDR2 as SYDVKM. V lost 3 bases and J 5 bases, leaving 29 bases between the germline ends. The CDR3 sequence is 19 residues long. CDR3 in DNA: TGTGCCAGCAGTTTTACCCCTCGCACAACTAGAGTCGGACCCGACGAGCAGTACTTC. Amino acid sequence: CASSFTPRTTRVGPDEQYF.

The rearrangement joins TRBV5-1 to TRBJ2-1; D uncertain. The V and J ends lost 0 bases and 7 bases respectively, with 14 bases between them. CDR3 length: 15 residues. In germline, CDR1 is SGHRS, CDR2 YFSETQ. CDR3 residues: CASSLGEALTNEQFF. CDR3 DNA: TGCGCCAGCAGCTTGGGAGAGGCCTTAACGAATGAGCAGTTCTTC.

This clone was seen only a few times. This chain joins TRBV28 and TRBJ2-1, with 8 bases lining up with TRBD1. The CDR3 is 14 amino acids. Germline lookup yields CDR1 MDHEN and CDR2 SYDVKM. V trimming: 4 bases; J trimming: 8 bases; junction bases outside the gene matches: 7. This chain's CDR3 is CASSSQQGDDEQFF. For the CDR3, the DNA is TGTGCCAGCAGTTCACAACAGGGGGATGATGAGCAGTTCTTC.

The chain employs TRBV13 and TRBJ2-7; TRBD1 matches 7 bases. Germline V gives CDR1 PRHDT, CDR2 FYEKMQ (reference sequence). V gave up 5 bases and J gave up 2 bases; unmatched junction bases: 9. This CDR3 region has 15 residues. The CDR3 spells CASSRDRSPPYEQYF. The CDR3 coding sequence is TGTGCCAGCAGCAGGGACAGATCCCCACCCTACGAGCAGTACTTC. The variable domain in full, with the rest retrieved from reference TRBV13 and TRBJ2-7, is AAGVIQSPRHLIKEKRETATLKCYPIPRHDTVYWYQQGPGQDPQFLISFYEKMQSDKGSIPDRFSAQQFSDYHSELNMSSLELGDSALYFCASSRDRSPPYEQYFGPGTRLTVT.

CDR3: CASSPDRGNQPQHF. CDR3 bases: TGTGCCAGCTCTCCCGACAGGGGCAATCAGCCCCAGCATTTT. This chain joins TRBV18 and TRBJ1-5, with 7 bases aligning to TRBD1. The CDR3 length is 14 residues. Germline CDR1 reads KGHSH; CDR2 reads LQKENI. With 6 bases clipped from V and 2 bases from J, the junction kept 4 bases outside the gene matches.

The V gene is TRBV19, the J gene TRBJ1-5; 11 positions agree with TRBD1. The V gene end was trimmed by 1 base and the J gene end by 14 bases; junction bases not matched to a gene: 13. The CDR3 consists of 16 residues. Germline CDR1 reads LNHDA; CDR2 reads SQIVND (reference sequence). The CDR3 reads CASSIVTYGTGGIEHF. In nucleotides, the CDR3 is TGTGCCAGTAGTATAGTTACGTACGGGACAGGGGGAATTGAGCATTTT.

The chain couples TRBV10-3 to TRBJ2-1, with 10 bases fitting TRBD2. Germline V gene data show CDR1 as ENHRY and CDR2 as SYGVKD. The length of the CDR3 is 15 residues. V trimming: 2 bases; J trimming: 7 bases; junction bases outside the gene matches: 5. The CDR3 DNA follows: TGTGCCATCAGTGAGGAAGTAGCGGGAGGAAATGAGCAGTTCTTC. Translation: CAISEEVAGGNEQFF.

The chain links TRBV6-5 to TRBJ1-1; D is uncertain. Germline V gene sequence: CDR1 MNHEY, CDR2 SVGAGI. Trimming took off 10 bases at V and 0 bases at J, with 12 bases between the two ends. CDR3 length: 13 residues. The CDR3 spells CATGRSLNTEAFF. In DNA form, the CDR3 reads TGTGCCACCGGGAGAAGTCTGAACACTGAAGCTTTCTTT.

Only one count was recorded for this clone. The chain recombines TRBV14 with TRBJ1-2; perhaps TRBD1 as D (5 bases). Deletions cut 5 bases from V and 8 bases from J, with 21 bases between. This CDR3 has 15 amino acids. Germline V gene lookup returns CDR1 SGHDN and CDR2 FVKESK. CDR3 DNA sequence: TGTGCCAGCAGCATTGGGCCTCTAGGGGATGGGGGCTACACCTTC. It encodes CASSIGPLGDGGYTF.

The genes are TRBV2 and TRBJ2-1; 8 bases are a match to TRBD2. V lost 2 bases to trimming and J lost 2 bases; unmatched junction nucleotides: 2. The CDR3 length is 15 residues. Germline assignment: CDR1 SNHLY and CDR2 FYNNEI. DNA for the CDR3: TGTGCCAGCAGTGAATTTAGCGGGGCCTACAATGAGCAGTTCTTC. It specifies CASSEFSGAYNEQFF.

The rearrangement links TRBV5-1 to TRBJ2-7; 10 bases fit TRBD2. The CDR3 is 18 residues long. Germline V CDR1 and CDR2: SGHRS, YFSETQ. The V gene end was trimmed by 4 bases and the J gene end by 3 bases; junction bases not matched to a gene: 16. The CDR3 is CASSARGEREGPLYEQYF. The DNA for the CDR3 is TGCGCCAGCAGCGCCAGGGGAGAGCGGGAGGGCCCTCTCTACGAGCAGTACTTC.

The V call is TRBV9, the J call TRBJ2-5; no definite D call. The length of the CDR3 is 16 residues. Germline values: CDR1 SGDLS, CDR2 YYNGEE. V dropped 4 bases and J dropped 2 bases, with 18 bases sitting between them. CDR3 amino acids: CASSPAGPARQETQYF. CDR3 nucleotides: TGTGCCAGCAGCCCTGCTGGTCCGGCAAGGCAAGAGACCCAGTACTTC.

The chain recombines TRBV18 with TRBJ2-3; D might be TRBD1 (6 bases). Trimming shortened V by 3 bases and J by 2 bases, and 12 bases separated the two germline ends. Germline CDR1 and CDR2: KGHSH and LQKENI. CDR3 length equals 15 residues. The CDR3 here is CASSPPGQFTDTQYF. The CDR3 DNA follows: TGTGCCAGCTCACCGCCGGGACAATTCACAGATACGCAGTATTTT.

The chain employs TRBV18 and TRBJ2-5, with D perhaps matching TRBD1 (5 bases). Germline V gives CDR1 KGHSH, CDR2 LQKENI. With 3 bases removed from V and 5 bases from J, the gap between germline ends came to 13 bases. CDR3 length: 14 residues. The DNA of the CDR3 is TGTGCCAGCTCACCTACTAACAAGGGGGAGACCCAGTACTTC. As protein: CASSPTNKGETQYF.

A single count supports this clone. This sequence joins TRBV30 and TRBJ2-7; 8 bases fit TRBD1. Germline CDR1 and CDR2: GTSNPN and SVGIG (reference sequence). The CDR3 is 13 residues long. The CDR3 here is CACLGDRNYEQYF. In DNA form, the CDR3 reads TGTGCTTGCCTTGGGGACAGGAACTACGAGCAGTACTTC.

The V and J genes are TRBV18 and TRBJ2-1; maybe TRBD2 (6 bases). Germline V gene lookup returns CDR1 KGHSH and CDR2 LQKENI. CDR3 length equals 16 residues. The ends were cut back, 3 bases at V and 6 bases at J, with 18 bases in the middle. CDR3 amino acids: CASSPLSWTNSNEQFF. As DNA, the CDR3 is TGTGCCAGCTCACCTCTGTCCTGGACTAATAGCAATGAGCAGTTCTTC.

The V gene is TRBV7-2, the J gene TRBJ2-7; tentatively, D is TRBD2 (6 bases). CDR3 length equals 16 residues. Germline V CDR1 and CDR2: SGHTA, FQGNSA. The germline V and J ends were trimmed by 2 bases and 5 bases, with 19 bases remaining between them. The CDR3 loop reads CASSLSKHGASDEQYF. The CDR3 coding sequence is TGTGCCAGCAGCTTATCGAAACACGGGGCTAGCGACGAGCAGTACTTC.

The V gene is TRBV5-1, the J gene TRBJ2-7, with D possibly being TRBD2 (5 bases). V was clipped by 0 bases and J by 6 bases, with 10 bases between them. CDR3 length: 13 amino acids. Germline V gene sequence: CDR1 SGHRS, CDR2 YFSETQ. The CDR3 coding sequence is TGCGCCAGCAGCTTGGAGGAGGTCGGCGAGCAGTACTTC. This sequence encodes CASSLEEVGEQYF.